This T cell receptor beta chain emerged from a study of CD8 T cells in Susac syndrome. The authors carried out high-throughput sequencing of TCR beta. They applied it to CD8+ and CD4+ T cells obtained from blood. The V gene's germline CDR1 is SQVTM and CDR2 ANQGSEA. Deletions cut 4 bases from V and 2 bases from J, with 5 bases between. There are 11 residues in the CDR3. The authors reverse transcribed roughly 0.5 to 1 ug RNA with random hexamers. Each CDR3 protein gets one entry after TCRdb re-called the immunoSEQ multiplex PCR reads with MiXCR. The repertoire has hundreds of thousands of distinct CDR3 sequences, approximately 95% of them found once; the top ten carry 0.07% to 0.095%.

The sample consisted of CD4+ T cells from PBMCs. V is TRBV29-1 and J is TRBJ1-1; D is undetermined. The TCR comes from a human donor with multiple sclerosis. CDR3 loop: CSVVTNTEAFF. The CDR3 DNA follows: TGCAGCGTTGTCACCAACACTGAAGCTTTCTTT.